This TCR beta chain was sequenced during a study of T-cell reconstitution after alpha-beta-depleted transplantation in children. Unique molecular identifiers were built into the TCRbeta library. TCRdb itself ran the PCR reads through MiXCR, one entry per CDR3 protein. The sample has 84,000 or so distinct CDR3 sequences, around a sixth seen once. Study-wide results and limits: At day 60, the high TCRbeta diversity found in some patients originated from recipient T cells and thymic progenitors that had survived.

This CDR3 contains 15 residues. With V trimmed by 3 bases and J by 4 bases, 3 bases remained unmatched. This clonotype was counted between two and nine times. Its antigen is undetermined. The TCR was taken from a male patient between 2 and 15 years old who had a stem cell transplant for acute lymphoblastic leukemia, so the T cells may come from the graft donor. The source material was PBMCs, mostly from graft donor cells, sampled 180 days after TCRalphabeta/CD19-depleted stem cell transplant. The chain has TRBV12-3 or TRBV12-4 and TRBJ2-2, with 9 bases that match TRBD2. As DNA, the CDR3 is TGTGCCAGCAGTTTGGTGCGGGGGGGCACCGGGGAGCTGTTTTTT. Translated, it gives CASSLVRGGTGELFF.